The following is a TCR beta chain sequence with its context. Pregnant or lactating patients were excluded, as were those with uncontrolled infection or other autoimmune disease. This specimen belongs to a study of T cells in Graves' hyperthyroidism and ophthalmopathy. Researchers amplified the TCR beta CDR3 regions from RNA transcripts. During a first-round RT-PCR of the TCR CDR3, the HTBI primer set was used. TCRdb itself ran the multiplex PCR reads through MiXCR, one entry per CDR3 protein. The data show 450,000 to 700,000 distinct CDR3 sequences, with more than 45% seen just once and around 8% held by the top ten. The length of the CDR3 is 14 residues. CDR1 and CDR2 from the germline V gene are DFQATT and SNEGSKA (reference sequence). With V trimmed by 3 bases and J by 7 bases, 12 bases remained unmatched.

Sequenced: peripheral blood or thyroid tissue (not recorded which). V is TRBV20-1 and J is TRBJ2-7; 7 bases match TRBD1. This clonotype was obtained from a woman under 30 with Graves' hyperthyroidism. Here the CDR3 reads CSASWDSSYNEQYF. The DNA of the CDR3 is TGCAGTGCTAGCTGGGACAGCTCCTACAATGAGCAGTACTTC.